The clone carrying this TCR beta chain was seen repeatedly, ten times or more. Its cognate antigen is unknown. There are 15 residues in the CDR3. Germline CDR1 LNHNV, CDR2 YYDKDF (reference sequence). V trimming: 6 bases; J trimming: 2 bases; junction bases outside the gene matches: 6. These data come from a study of identical twins. Study findings and constraints: Fewer insertions were carried by abundant cord blood beta clonotypes, but none was seen in memory repertoires.

TCRdb processed the 5' RACE reads anew with MiXCR; each CDR3 protein has one entry. The table records approximately 630,000 distinct CDR3 sequences, around 7.4% of them present only once. These data were also reused for a study on yellow fever vaccine responses in identical twins.

Specimen: PBMCs. V gene TRBV15 combines with J gene TRBJ2-3; the match to TRBD2 covers 9 bases. This sequence was found in a woman younger than 30 in good health. The CDR3 sequence is CATRKAGGLTDTQYF. The CDR3 DNA sequence: TGTGCCACCAGAAAAGCGGGGGGCCTCACAGATACGCAGTATTTT.